Shown below are 15 T cell receptor beta chains from a single sample sequenced in a study of cytomegalovirus exposure and HLA in healthy donors. The PCR contained 60 Vbeta and 13 Jbeta primers. The assay was immunoSEQ multiplex PCR, and TCRdb's table has in-frame clones only and misses some. The sample includes under 200,000 clones, roughly 78% of them seen just once. The source material was PBMCs. The receptors were sampled from a woman in her forties or fifties in good health and CMV-seropositive.

On this clone itself: The sample holds other DNA sequences that translate to the same CDR3. The rearrangement uses TRBV7-9 and TRBJ1-4; TRBD1 is a possible D gene (5 bases). Trimming stripped 1 base from V and 7 bases from J, with 7 bases between. Germline CDR1 SEHNR, CDR2 FQNEAQ (reference sequence). The CDR3 length is 13 residues. CDR3 region: CASSLVGGEKLFF. CDR3 nucleotide sequence: TGTGCCAGCAGCTTAGTCGGGGGTGAAAAACTGTTTTTT.

The chain carries TRBV2 and TRBJ2-1; 10 nucleotides align to TRBD1. Germline V gene data show CDR1 as SNHLY and CDR2 as FYNNEI. J lost 6 bases, V lost 5 bases, and 7 bases had no gene match. The CDR3 is 15 amino acids. CDR3 bases: TGTGCCAGCAGTTCAGACCGGGACAGGGGCAATGAGCAGTTCTTC. Encoded protein: CASSSDRDRGNEQFF.

This clone has a single count. The chain links TRBV6-4 to TRBJ1-3; the match to TRBD1 covers 7 bases. The CDR3 is 15 residues long. Germline CDR1 reads MRHNA; CDR2 reads SNTAGT. Unmatched junction bases numbered 4, after V lost 3 bases and J lost 2 bases. The CDR3 spells CASSETGLPGNTIYF. CDR3 DNA: TGTGCCAGCAGTGAGACAGGGCTCCCTGGAAACACCATATATTTT.

The rearrangement uses TRBV4-3 and TRBJ2-7; 10 bases align to TRBD1. The CDR3 extends over 15 amino acids. The J segment lost 8 bases and the V segment lost 3 bases, leaving 10 bases of the junction unmatched. The germline V gene encodes CDR1 LGHNA and CDR2 YSLEER. The CDR3 nucleotides are TGCGCCAGCAGCCAGCCGGGACAGGGGATACGAAAGCAGTACTTC. Translating gives CASSQPGQGIRKQYF.

The J gene is TRBJ2-3, the V gene TRBV15, with TRBD2 as a possible D gene (5 bases). The CDR3 spans 14 residues. V was pared by 1 base and J by 4 bases, with 9 bases between. The germline V gene has CDR1 LNHNV and CDR2 YYDKDF (reference sequence). CDR3 sequence reads: CATSRALESDTQYF. The CDR3 coding sequence is TGTGCCACCAGCAGAGCACTAGAGTCAGATACGCAGTATTTT.

This clone was observed a few times. The V call is TRBV27, the J call TRBJ2-5; TRBD1 agrees at 10 bases. CDR1 is MNHEY and CDR2 is SMNVEV in the germline V gene (reference sequence). Trimming took 4 bases from V and 7 from J; bases not matched to a gene: 9. This CDR3 spans 15 amino acids. The CDR3 DNA sequence: TGTGCCAGCAGTTCTCGGACAGGGGGAGTTGGGACCCAGTACTTC. This gives the protein CASSSRTGGVGTQYF.

This sequence joins TRBV6-1 and TRBJ2-5, with D maybe TRBD2 (6 bases). V was pared by 0 bases and J by 4 bases, with 12 bases between. The germline gives CDR1 MNHNS, CDR2 SASEGT. The CDR3 length is 15 residues. CDR3 protein: CASSEAAGSGETQYF. CDR3 DNA: TGTGCCAGCAGTGAAGCCGCGGGGAGTGGAGAGACCCAGTACTTC.

The chain carries TRBV7-6 and TRBJ2-1, with 8 bases matching TRBD1. The CDR3 contains 13 residues. Germline trimming cut 3 bases from V and 5 bases from J; bases unmatched to any gene: 0. Germline CDR1 SGHVS, CDR2 FNYEAQ. The chain's CDR3 is CASSLTGDNEQFF. The CDR3 DNA follows: TGTGCCAGCAGCTTGACAGGGGACAATGAGCAGTTCTTC. The full variable domain, in which reference TRBV7-6 and TRBJ2-1 provide the parts outside the CDR3, is GAGVSQSPRYKVTKRGQDVALRCDPISGHVSLYWYRQALGQGPEFLTYFNYEAQQDKSGLPNDRFSAERPEGSISTLTIQRTEQRDSAMYRCASSLTGDNEQFFGPGTRLTVL.

V gene TRBV5-8 combines with J gene TRBJ1-1, with unresolved D. Germline V gives CDR1 SGHTS, CDR2 YDEGEE. CDR3 length equals 15 residues. V lost 3 bases and J 1 base, leaving 13 bases between the germline ends. Here the CDR3 DNA reads TGTGCCAGCAGCTGGAGCCTATTAGGGAACACTGAAGCTTTCTTT. It is translated as CASSWSLLGNTEAFF.

V gene TRBV4-2 combines with J gene TRBJ1-4; D ambiguous. Germline loops: CDR1 LGHNA, CDR2 YNFKEQ. The length of the CDR3 is 13 residues. The V gene lost 1 base and the J gene lost 6 bases, with 6 bases spanning the gap. In nucleotides, the CDR3 is TGTGCCAGCAGCCAAGTGGGAGATGAAAAACTGTTTTTT. It specifies CASSQVGDEKLFF.

The rearrangement links TRBV19 to TRBJ1-5, with D maybe TRBD1 (6 bases). Per germline, CDR1 LNHDA and CDR2 SQIVND (reference sequence). CDR3 length: 13 residues. Deletions cut 4 bases from V and 3 bases from J, with 7 bases between. CDR3 in DNA: TGTGCCAGTAGTAGGGACACCAATCAGCCCCAGCATTTT. Translating it yields CASSRDTNQPQHF.

V gene TRBV19 combines with J gene TRBJ1-2; D is ambiguous. This CDR3 comprises 11 residues. Germline V gene lookup returns CDR1 LNHDA and CDR2 SQIVND (reference sequence). The ends were cut back, 10 bases at V and 8 bases at J, with 14 bases in the middle. In nucleotides, the CDR3 is TGTGCCACTACAGTTGGGCGAGGCTACACCTTC. It yields the protein CATTVGRGYTF.

Comments on this clone: Sequence at one end of the junction differs from germline and may be a read error. The chain joins TRBV7-9 to TRBJ1-2, with a possible D match to TRBD1 (5 bases). In germline, CDR1 is SEHNR, CDR2 FQNEAQ (reference sequence). The CDR3 runs to 15 residues. The DNA of the CDR3 is TGTTCCAGCTTAAGGGAGGAGGGGCCCTACTATGGCTACACCTTC. Amino acids: CSSLREEGPYYGYTF. The whole variable domain, filled in from reference TRBV7-9 and TRBJ1-2, reads DTGVSQNPRHKITKRGQNVTFRCDPISEHNRLYWYRQTLGQGPEFLTYFQNEAQLEKSRLLSDRFSAERPKGSFSTLEIQRTEQGDSAMYLCSSLREEGPYYGYTFGSGTRLTVV.

A word on this clone: This sample also contains other DNA sequences that code for the same CDR3. The V and J genes are TRBV28 and TRBJ1-1; a weak D match, TRBD1 (5 bases). Germline V gives CDR1 MDHEN, CDR2 SYDVKM. V dropped 3 bases and J dropped 4 bases, with 9 bases sitting between them. CDR3 length: 13 amino acids. The CDR3 sequence is CASSFGGGTEAFF. The CDR3 nucleotides are TGTGCCAGCAGTTTCGGGGGTGGCACTGAAGCTTTCTTT.

J is TRBJ1-1 and V is TRBV19; TRBD1 agrees at 9 bases. Unmatched junction bases numbered 6, after V lost 6 bases and J lost 1 base. Germline lookup yields CDR1 LNHDA and CDR2 SQIVND (reference sequence). The CDR3 has 15 amino acids. CDR3 sequence: CASSLQGAPNTEAFF. DNA of the CDR3: TGTGCCAGTAGCTTACAGGGGGCCCCGAACACTGAAGCTTTCTTT.